Below, one TCR beta chain is given with its context. Its antigen is not yet known. Per-base quality was not reported, and no clone a single base away is much larger than it. The sample's treatment or condition label, decoded: in vitro stimulation with specific CMV peptide epitopes to enrich CMV-specific T cells. Between the V and J ends, shortened by 6 bases and 4 bases respectively, the junction contains 21 bases. The CDR3 contains 16 residues, cysteine and phenylalanine counted. Just the 48-base CDR3 DNA is kept, in frame starting at base 1. This entry belongs to a study of T cell repertoires in cytomegalovirus infection (dated by TCRdb to between 2018 and 2021). About the full investigation: Recently identified HLA-C-restricted CMV epitopes, whose presentation resists viral immunomodulation, were targeted by peptide stimulations together with well-studied HLA-B-restricted epitopes. Donor HLA type was relevant to the analysis, because carriage of CMV infection together with the matching HLA type was indicated by public TCR beta signatures.

The research as a whole found: In the ex vivo response, HLA-C-restricted CMV-specific TCR beta clonotypes were dominant, and in two of eight donors the single most frequent clonotype came from this HLA-C-restricted group. In both this cohort and an independent roughly 360-donor cohort, the cumulative frequency of public TCR beta family members distinguished carriers of CMV infection plus the relevant HLA type.

Instrument on record: Illumina HiSeq 1500. TCRdb passed the public sequencing reads through fastp at Q25 and MiXCR, retaining productive beta sequences. For every CDR3 protein sequence, its rows merge into one entry that carries the most common genes and DNA. This sample has fewer than 350,000 distinct CDR3 sequences in its table, and 29% of those were observed once. The ten largest clones capture about 19% of the sample. The sequence joins TRBV12-3 or TRBV12-4 to TRBJ1-2; the D region possibly corresponds to TRBD1 (5 bases align). This receptor was identified in a human donor in good health (CMV status not recorded). Some clones in this sample may be carry-over from other donors' samples. Sequences were derived from cultured PBMCs, sampled from culture after CMV antigen stimulation. CDR3 region: CASSPFRGRRAYGYTF. The bases read TGTGCCAGCAGCCCATTTCGGGGGAGGAGGGCCTATGGCTACACCTTC.